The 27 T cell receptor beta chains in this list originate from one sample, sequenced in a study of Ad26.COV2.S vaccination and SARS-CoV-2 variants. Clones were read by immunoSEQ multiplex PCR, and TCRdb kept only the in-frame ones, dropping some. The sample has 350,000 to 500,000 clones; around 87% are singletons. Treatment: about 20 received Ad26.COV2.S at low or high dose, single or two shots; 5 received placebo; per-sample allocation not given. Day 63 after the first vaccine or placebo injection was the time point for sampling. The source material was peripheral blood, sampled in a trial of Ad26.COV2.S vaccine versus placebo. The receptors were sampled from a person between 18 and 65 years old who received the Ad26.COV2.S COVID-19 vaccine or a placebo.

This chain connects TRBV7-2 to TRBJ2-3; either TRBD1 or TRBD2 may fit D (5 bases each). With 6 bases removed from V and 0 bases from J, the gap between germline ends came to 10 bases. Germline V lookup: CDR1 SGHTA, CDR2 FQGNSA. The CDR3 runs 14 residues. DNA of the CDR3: TGTGCCAGCAGGACTGGGGGAAGCACAGATACGCAGTATTTT. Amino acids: CASRTGGSTDTQYF.

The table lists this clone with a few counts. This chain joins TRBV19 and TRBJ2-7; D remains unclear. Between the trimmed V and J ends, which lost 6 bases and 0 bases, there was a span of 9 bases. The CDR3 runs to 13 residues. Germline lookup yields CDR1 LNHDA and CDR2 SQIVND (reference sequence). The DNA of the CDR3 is TGTGCCAGTAGGGCGAAGGCCTCCTACGAGCAGTACTTC. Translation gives CASRAKASYEQYF.

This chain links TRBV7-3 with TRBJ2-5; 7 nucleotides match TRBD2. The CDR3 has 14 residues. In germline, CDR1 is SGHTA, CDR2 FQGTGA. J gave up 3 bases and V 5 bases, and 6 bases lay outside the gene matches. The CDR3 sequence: CASSIQAGEETQYF. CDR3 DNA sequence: TGTGCCAGCAGCATCCAGGCGGGGGAAGAGACCCAGTACTTC.

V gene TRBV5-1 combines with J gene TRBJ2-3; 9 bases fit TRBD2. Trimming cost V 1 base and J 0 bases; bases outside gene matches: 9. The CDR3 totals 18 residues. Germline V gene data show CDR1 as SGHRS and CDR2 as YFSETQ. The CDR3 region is CASSLFTSGFTSTDTQYF. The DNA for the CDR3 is TGCGCCAGCAGCTTGTTTACTAGCGGGTTTACTAGCACAGATACGCAGTATTTT.

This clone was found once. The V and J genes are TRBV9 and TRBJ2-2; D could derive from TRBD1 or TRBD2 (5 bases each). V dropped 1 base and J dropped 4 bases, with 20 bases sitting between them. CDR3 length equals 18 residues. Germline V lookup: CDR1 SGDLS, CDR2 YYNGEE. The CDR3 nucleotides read TGTGCCAGCAGCGTATCGCCTTCCGGGGCCAGGGCCACCGGGGAGCTGTTTTTT. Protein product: CASSVSPSGARATGELFF.

CDR3 protein: CASSFRTRGQYF. DNA of the CDR3: TGTGCCAGCAGTTTCAGGACGCGGGGGCAGTACTTC. The V and J genes are TRBV28 and TRBJ2-7; D perhaps matches TRBD2 (6 bases). From germline, CDR1 is MDHEN and CDR2 SYDVKM. V lost 3 bases and J lost 9, with 12 bases in between. The CDR3 is made up of 12 amino acids. Together with reference TRBV28 and TRBJ2-7, the CDR3 gives the full variable domain: DVKVTQSSRYLVKRTGEKVFLECVQDMDHENMFWYRQDPGLGLRLIYFSYDVKMKEKGDIPEGYSVSREKKERFSLILESASTNQTSMYLCASSFRTRGQYFGPGTRLTVT.

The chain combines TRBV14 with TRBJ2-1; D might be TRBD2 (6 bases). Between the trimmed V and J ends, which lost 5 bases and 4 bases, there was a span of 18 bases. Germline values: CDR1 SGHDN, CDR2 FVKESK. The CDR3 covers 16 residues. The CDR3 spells CASSFTALGRYNEQFF. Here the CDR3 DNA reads TGTGCCAGCAGCTTTACAGCGCTTGGGAGGTACAATGAGCAGTTCTTC.

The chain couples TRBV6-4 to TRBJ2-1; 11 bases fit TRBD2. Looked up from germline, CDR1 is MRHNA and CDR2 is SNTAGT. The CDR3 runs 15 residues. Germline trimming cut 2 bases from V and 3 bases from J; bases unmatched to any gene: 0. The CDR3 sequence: CASSDGLAGYNEQFF. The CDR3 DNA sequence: TGTGCCAGCAGTGACGGACTAGCGGGCTACAATGAGCAGTTCTTC.

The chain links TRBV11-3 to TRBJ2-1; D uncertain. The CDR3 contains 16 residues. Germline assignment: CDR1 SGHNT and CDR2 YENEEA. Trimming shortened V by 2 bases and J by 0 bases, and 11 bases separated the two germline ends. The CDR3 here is CASSLRLESSYNEQFF. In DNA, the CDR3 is TGTGCCAGCAGCTTAAGATTGGAGAGCTCCTACAATGAGCAGTTCTTC.

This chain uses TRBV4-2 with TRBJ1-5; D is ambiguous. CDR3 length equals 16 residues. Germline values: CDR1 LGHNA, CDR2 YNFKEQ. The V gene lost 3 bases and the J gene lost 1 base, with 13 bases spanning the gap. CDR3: CASSHAIGESNQPQHF. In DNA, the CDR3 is TGTGCCAGCAGCCACGCAATTGGGGAGAGCAATCAGCCCCAGCATTTT.

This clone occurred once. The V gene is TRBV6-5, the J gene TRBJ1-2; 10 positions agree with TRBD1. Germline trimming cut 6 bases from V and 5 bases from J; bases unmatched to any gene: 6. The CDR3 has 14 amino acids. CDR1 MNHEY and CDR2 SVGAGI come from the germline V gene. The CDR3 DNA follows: TGTGCCAGCAGCCTTGGACAGGGGGAATATGGCTACACCTTC. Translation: CASSLGQGEYGYTF.

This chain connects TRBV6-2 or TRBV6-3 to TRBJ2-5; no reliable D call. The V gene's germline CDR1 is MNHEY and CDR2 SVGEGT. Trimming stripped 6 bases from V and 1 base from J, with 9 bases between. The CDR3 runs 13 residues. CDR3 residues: CASSHPLQETQYF. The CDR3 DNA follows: TGTGCCAGCAGCCACCCCCTCCAAGAGACCCAGTACTTC.

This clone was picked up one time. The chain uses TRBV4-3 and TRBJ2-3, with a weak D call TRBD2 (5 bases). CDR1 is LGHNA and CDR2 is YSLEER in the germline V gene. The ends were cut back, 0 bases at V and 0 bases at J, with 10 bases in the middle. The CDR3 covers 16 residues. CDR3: CASSQDNGVSTDTQYF. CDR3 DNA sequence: TGCGCCAGCAGCCAAGATAACGGGGTGAGCACAGATACGCAGTATTTT.

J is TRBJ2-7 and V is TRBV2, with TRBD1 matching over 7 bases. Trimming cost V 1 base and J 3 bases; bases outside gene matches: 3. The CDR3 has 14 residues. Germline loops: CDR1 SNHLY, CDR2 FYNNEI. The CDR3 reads CASSEGDSYYEQYF. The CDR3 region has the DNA TGTGCCAGCAGTGAAGGGGACAGCTACTACGAGCAGTACTTC.

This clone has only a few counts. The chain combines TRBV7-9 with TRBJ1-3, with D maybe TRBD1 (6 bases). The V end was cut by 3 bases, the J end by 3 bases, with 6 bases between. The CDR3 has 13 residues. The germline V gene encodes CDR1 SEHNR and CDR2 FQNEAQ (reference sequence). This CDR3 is CASSFRGGNTIYF. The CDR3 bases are TGTGCCAGCAGCTTCAGGGGTGGAAACACCATATATTTT.

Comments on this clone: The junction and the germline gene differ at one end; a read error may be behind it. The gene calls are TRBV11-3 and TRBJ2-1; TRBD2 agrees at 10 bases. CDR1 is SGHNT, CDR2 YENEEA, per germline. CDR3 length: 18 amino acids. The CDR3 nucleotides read TGTGCCCGCAGCTTCGGGGCCGGAGCGGGGGGGTCCTACAATGAGCAGTTCTTC. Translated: CARSFGAGAGGSYNEQFF.

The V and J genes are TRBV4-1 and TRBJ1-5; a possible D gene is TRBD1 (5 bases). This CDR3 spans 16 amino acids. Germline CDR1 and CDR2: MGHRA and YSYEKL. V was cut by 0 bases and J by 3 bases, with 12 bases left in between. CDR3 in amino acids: CASSQDGRGSNQPQHF. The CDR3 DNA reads TGCGCCAGCAGCCAAGATGGGCGGGGGTCCAATCAGCCCCAGCATTTT.

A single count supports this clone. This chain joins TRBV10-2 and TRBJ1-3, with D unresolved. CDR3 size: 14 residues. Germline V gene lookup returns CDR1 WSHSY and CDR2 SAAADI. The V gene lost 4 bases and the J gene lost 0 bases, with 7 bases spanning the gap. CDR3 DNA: TGCGCCAGCAGTGGGACTGACTCTGGAAACACCATATATTTT. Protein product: CASSGTDSGNTIYF.

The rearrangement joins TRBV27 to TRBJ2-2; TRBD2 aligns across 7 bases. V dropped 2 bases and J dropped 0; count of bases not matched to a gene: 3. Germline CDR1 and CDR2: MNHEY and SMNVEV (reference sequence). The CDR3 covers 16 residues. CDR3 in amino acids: CASSLQAGPNTGELFF. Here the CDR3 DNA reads TGTGCCAGCAGTTTACAAGCGGGGCCGAACACCGGGGAGCTGTTTTTT.

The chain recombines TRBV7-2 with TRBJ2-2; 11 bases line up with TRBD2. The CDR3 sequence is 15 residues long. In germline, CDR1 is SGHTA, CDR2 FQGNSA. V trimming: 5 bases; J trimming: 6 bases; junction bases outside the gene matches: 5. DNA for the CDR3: TGTGCCAGCAGCCTTAGCGGGGGGGCCTCCGGGGAGCTGTTTTTT. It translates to CASSLSGGASGELFF.

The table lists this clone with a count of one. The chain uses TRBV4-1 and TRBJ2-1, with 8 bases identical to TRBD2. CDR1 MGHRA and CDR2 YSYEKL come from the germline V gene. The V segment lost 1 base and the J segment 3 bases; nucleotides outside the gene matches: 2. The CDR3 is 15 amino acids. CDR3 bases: TGCGCCAGCAGCCAAGGACGGGGGGGCTACAATGAGCAGTTCTTC. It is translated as CASSQGRGGYNEQFF.

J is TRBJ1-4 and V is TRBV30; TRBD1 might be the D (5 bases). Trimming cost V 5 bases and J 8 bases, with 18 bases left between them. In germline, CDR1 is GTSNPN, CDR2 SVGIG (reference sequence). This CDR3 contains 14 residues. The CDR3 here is CAWGRGGFEEKLFF. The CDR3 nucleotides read TGTGCCTGGGGCCGCGGGGGGTTCGAGGAAAAACTGTTTTTT.

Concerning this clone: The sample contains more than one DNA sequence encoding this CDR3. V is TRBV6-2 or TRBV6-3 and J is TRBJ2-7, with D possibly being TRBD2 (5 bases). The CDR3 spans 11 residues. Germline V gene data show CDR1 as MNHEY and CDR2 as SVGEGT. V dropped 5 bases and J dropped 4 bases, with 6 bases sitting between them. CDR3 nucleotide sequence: TGTGCCAGCAGTCGGGGATACGAGCAGTACTTC. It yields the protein CASSRGYEQYF.

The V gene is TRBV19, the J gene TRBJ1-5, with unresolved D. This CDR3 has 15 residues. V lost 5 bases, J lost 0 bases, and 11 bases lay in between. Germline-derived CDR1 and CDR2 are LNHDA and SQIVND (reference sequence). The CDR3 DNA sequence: TGTGCCAGTAGTCCCGAGGTTTATAGCAATCAGCCCCAGCATTTT. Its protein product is CASSPEVYSNQPQHF.

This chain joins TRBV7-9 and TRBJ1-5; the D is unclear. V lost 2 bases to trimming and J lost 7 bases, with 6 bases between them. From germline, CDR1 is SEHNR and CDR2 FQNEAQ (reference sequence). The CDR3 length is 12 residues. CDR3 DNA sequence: TGTGCCAGCAGCTTATGGCCCCAGCCCCAGCATTTT. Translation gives CASSLWPQPQHF.

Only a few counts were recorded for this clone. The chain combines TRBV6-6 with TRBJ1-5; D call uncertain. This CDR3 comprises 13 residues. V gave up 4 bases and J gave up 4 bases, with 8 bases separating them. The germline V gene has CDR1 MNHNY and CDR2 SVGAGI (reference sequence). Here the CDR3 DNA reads TGTGCCAGCAGTTCATCAGGAAATCAGCCCCAGCATTTT. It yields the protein CASSSSGNQPQHF.

This CDR3 reads CASSSRGGTEAFF. The CDR3 DNA sequence: TGTGCCAGCAGTTCGAGAGGGGGTACTGAAGCTTTCTTT. The chain couples TRBV11-3 to TRBJ1-1; perhaps TRBD1 as D (6 bases). V was clipped by 6 bases and J by 5 bases, with 13 bases between them. The CDR3 sequence is 13 residues long. Germline V gene sequence: CDR1 SGHNT, CDR2 YENEEA.